This paragraph reports one T cell receptor beta chain. The repertoire was sequenced with immunoSEQ multiplex PCR; TCRdb's copy has only in-frame clones and lacks some. The sample lists about 130,000 clones, less than 90% occurring once. The record originates from a study of control samples from healthy donors and cancer patients. CDR1 and CDR2 (germline): SGHAT, FQNNGV. This CDR3 is built from 15 residues. V was trimmed by 2 bases and J by 1 base, leaving 11 bases between them. The chain couples TRBV11-2 to TRBJ1-1; a weak D match, TRBD1 (5 bases). The TCR sequence derives from a man aged 18 to 29 in good health. The sample taken for sequencing was blood. This CDR3 reads CASSLTGLPNTEAFF. The DNA for the CDR3 is TGTGCCAGCAGCTTAACAGGTTTGCCGAACACTGAAGCTTTCTTT.